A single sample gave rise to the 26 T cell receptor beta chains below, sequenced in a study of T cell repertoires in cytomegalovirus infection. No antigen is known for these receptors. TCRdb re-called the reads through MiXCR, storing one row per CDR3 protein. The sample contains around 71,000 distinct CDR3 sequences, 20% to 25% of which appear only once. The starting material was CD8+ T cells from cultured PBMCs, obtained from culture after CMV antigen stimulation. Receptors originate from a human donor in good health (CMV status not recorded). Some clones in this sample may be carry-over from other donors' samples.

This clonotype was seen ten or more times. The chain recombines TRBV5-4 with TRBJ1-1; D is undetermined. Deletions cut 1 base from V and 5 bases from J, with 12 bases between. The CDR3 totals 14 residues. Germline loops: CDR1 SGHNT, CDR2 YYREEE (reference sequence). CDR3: CASSLKEVGTEAFF. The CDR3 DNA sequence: TGTGCCAGCAGCTTGAAGGAGGTTGGGACTGAAGCTTTCTTT.

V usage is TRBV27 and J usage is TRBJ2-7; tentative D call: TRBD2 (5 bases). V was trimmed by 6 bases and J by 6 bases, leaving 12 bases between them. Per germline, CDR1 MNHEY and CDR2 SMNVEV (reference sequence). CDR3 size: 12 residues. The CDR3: CASREGQSEQYF. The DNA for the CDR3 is TGTGCCAGCAGAGAGGGCCAGTCCGAGCAGTACTTC.

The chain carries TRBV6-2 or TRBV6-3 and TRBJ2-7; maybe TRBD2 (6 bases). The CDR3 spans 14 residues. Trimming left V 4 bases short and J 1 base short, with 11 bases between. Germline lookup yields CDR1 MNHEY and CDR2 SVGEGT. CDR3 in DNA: TGTGCCAGCAGTTTTGGGGACTCATCCTACGAGCAGTACTTC. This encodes CASSFGDSSYEQYF.

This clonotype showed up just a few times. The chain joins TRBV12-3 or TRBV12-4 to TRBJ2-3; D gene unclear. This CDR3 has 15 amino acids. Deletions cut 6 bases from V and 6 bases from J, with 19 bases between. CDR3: CASSPLSSRTDTQYF. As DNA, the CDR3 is TGTGCCAGCAGCCCACTTTCGTCCCGGACGGATACGCAGTATTTT.

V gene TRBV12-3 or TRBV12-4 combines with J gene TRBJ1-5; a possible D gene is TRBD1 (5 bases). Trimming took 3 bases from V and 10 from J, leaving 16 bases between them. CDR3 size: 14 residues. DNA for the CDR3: TGTGCCAGCAGTTTGCGCAGGGACCTCAATCCCCAGCATTTT. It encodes CASSLRRDLNPQHF.

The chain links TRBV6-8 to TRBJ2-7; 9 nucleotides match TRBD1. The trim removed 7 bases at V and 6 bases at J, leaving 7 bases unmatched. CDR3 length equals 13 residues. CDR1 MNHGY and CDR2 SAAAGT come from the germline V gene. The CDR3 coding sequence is TGTGCCAGCACCTTAACAGGGGGCTCCGAGCAGTACTTC. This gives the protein CASTLTGGSEQYF.

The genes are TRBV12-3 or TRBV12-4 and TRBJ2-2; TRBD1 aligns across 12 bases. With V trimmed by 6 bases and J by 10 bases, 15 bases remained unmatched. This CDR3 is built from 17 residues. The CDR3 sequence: CASRTGGTGGFGTELFF. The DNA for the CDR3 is TGTGCCAGCAGAACGGGTGGGACAGGGGGCTTTGGGACGGAGCTGTTTTTT.

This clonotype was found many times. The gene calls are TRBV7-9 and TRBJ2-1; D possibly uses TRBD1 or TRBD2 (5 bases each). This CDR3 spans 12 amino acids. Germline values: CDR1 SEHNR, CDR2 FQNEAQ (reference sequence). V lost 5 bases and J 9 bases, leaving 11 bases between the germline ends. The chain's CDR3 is CASSVDGTEQFF. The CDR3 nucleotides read TGTGCCAGCAGCGTGGACGGGACTGAGCAGTTCTTC.

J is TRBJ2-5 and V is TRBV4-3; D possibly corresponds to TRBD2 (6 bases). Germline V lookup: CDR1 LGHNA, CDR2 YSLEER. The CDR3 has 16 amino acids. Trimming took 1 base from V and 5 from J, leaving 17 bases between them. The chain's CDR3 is CASSQGDSRGGETQYF. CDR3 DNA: TGCGCCAGCAGCCAAGGGGACTCCCGAGGCGGCGAGACCCAGTACTTC.

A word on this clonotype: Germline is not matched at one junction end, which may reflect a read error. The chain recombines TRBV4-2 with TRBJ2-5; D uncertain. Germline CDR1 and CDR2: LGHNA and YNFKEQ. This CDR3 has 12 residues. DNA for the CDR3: TGTGCCAGGAGCCAACGAGTAGAGACCCAGTACTTC. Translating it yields CARSQRVETQYF.

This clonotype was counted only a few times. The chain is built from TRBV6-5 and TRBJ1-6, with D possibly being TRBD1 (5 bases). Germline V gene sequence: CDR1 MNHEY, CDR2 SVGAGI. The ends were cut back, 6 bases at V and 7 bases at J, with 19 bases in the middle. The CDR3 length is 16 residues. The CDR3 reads CASSPSPGRENSPLHF. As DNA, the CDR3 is TGTGCCAGCAGCCCTTCCCCGGGACGGGAAAATTCACCCCTCCACTTT.

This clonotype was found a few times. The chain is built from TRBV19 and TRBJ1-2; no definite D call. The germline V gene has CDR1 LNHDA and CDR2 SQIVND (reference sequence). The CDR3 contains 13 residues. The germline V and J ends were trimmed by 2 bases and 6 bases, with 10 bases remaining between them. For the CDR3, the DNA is TGTGCCAGTAGTATACTTCGAACAGATGGCTACACCTTC. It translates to CASSILRTDGYTF.

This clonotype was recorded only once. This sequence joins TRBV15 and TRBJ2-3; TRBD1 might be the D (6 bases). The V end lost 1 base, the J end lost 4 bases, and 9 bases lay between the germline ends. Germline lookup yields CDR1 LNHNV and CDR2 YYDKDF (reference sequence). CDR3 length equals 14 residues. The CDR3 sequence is CATSRGGPADTQYF. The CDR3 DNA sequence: TGTGCCACCAGCAGAGGGGGGCCAGCAGATACGCAGTATTTT.

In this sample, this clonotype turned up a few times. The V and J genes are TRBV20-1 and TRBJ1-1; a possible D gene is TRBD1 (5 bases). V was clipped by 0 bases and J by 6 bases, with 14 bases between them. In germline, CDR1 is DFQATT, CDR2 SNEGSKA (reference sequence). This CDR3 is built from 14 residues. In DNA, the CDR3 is TGCAGTGCTAGAGATCAGTGGGGGAGTCCTGAAGCTTTCTTT. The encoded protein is CSARDQWGSPEAFF.

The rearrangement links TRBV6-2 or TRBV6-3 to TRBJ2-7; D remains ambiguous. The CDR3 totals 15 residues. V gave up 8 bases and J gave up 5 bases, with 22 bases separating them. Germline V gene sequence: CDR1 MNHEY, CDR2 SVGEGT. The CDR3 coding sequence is TGTGCCAGCTCCGAAAGATGGGGAAAAGCCCACGAGCAGTACTTC. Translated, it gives CASSERWGKAHEQYF.

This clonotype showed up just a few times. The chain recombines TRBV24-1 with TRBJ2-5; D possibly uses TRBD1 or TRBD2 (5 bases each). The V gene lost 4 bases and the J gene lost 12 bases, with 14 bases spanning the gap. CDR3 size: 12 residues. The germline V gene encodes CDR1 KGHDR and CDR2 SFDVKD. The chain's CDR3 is CATSDPPGTEYF. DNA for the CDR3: TGTGCCACCAGTGACCCCCCCGGGACGGAGTACTTC.

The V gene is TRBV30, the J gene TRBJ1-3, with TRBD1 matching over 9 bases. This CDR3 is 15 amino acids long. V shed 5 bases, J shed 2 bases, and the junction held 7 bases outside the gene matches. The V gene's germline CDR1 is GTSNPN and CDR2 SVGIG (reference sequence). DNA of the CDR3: TGTGCCTGGGAAGGACAGGGGATTACTGGAAACACCATATATTTT. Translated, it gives CAWEGQGITGNTIYF.

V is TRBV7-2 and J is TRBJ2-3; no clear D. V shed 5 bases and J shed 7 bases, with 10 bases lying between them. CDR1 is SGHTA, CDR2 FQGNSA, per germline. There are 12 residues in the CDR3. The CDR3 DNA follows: TGTGCCAGCAGCCCCCTCAAGAATACGCAGTATTTT. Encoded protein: CASSPLKNTQYF.

DNA for the CDR3: TGTGCCAGCGCGCTCGGGTACGAGCAGTACTTC. It translates to CASALGYEQYF. The rearrangement uses TRBV6-8 and TRBJ2-7; D ambiguous. The CDR3 loop spans 11 amino acids. Germline-derived CDR1 and CDR2 are MNHGY and SAAAGT. V was pared by 8 bases and J by 4 bases, with 9 bases between.

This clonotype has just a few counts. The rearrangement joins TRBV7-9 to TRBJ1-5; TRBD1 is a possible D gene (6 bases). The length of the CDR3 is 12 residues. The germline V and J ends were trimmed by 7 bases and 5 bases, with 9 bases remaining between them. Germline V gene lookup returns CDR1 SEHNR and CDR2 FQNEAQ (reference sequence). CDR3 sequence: CASNREHQPQHF. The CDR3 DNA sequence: TGTGCCAGCAACAGGGAGCATCAGCCCCAGCATTTT.

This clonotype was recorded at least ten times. The CDR3 nucleotides are TGTGCCAGCAGCTCCGACAGGGGCTCCTACGAGCAGTACTTC. It encodes CASSSDRGSYEQYF. This chain uses TRBV7-2 with TRBJ2-7, with 8 bases lining up with TRBD1. The CDR3 sequence is 14 residues long. Germline values: CDR1 SGHTA, CDR2 FQGNSA. The junction had 2 bases not matched to a gene; V was cut back by 4 bases and J by 0 bases.

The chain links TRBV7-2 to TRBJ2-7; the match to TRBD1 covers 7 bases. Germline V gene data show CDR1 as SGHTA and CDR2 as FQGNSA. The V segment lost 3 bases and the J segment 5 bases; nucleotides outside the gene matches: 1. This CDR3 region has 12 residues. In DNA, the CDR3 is TGTGCCAGCAGCTTCACAGGGGACGAGCAGTACTTC. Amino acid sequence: CASSFTGDEQYF.

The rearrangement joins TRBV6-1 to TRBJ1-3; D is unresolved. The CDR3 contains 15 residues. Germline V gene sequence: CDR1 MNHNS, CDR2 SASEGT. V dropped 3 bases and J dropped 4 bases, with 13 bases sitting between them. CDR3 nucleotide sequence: TGTGCCAGCAGTGACCCAGGCTTCGGAGGAAACACCATATATTTT. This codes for CASSDPGFGGNTIYF.

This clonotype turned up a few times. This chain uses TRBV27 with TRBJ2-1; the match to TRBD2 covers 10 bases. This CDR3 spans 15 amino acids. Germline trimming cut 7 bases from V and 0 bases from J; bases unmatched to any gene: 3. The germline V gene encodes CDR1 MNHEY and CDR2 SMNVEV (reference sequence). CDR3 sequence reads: CASKRGGRSYNEQFF. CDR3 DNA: TGTGCCAGCAAGCGGGGGGGCCGCTCCTACAATGAGCAGTTCTTC.

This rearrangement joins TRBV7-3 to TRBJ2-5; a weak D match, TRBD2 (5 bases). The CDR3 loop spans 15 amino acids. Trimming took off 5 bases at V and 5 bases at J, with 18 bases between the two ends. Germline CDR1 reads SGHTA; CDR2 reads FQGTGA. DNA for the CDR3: TGTGCCAGCAGCCTGAGGGCCATGGAAATTGAGACCCAGTACTTC. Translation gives CASSLRAMEIETQYF. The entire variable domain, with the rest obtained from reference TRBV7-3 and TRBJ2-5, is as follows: GAGVSQTPSNKVTEKGKYVELRCDPISGHTALYWYRQSLGQGPEFLIYFQGTGAADDSGLPNDRFFAVRPEGSVSTLKIQRTERGDSAVYLCASSLRAMEIETQYFGPGTRLLVL.

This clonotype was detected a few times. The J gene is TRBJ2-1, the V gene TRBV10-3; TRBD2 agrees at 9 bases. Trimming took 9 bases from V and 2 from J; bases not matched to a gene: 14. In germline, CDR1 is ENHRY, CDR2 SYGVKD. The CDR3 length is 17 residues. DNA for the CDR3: TGTGCCATTGGGACAGCGGGGGGACCGGGGGCCTACAATGAGCAGTTCTTC. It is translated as CAIGTAGGPGAYNEQFF.